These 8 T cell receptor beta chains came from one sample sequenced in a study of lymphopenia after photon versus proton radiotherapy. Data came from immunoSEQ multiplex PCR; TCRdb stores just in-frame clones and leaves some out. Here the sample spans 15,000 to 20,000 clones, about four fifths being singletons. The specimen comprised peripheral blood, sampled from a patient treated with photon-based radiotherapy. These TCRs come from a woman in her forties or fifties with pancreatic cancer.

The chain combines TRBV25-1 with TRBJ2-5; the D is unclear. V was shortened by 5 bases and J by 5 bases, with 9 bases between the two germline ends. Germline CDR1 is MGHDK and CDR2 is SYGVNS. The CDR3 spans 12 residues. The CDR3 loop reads CASSLGFETQYF. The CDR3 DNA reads TGTGCCAGCAGTTTGGGGTTTGAGACCCAGTACTTC.

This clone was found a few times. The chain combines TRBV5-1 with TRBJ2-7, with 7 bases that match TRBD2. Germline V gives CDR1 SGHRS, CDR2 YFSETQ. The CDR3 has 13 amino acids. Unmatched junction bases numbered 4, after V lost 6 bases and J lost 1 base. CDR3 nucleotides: TGCGCCAGCAACGGCGGGAGTTCCTACGAGCAGTACTTC. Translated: CASNGGSSYEQYF.

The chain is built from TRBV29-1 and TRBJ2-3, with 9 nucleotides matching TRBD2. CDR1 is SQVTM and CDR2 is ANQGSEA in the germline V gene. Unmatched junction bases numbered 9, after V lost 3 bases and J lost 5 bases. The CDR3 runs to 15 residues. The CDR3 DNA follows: TGCAGCGTTGAGAGCGGGAGGAGGATTGAAGATACGCAGTATTTT. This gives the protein CSVESGRRIEDTQYF.

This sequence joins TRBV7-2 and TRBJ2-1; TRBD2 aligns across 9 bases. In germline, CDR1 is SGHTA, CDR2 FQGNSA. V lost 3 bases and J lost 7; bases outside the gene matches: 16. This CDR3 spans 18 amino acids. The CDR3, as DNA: TGTGCCAGCAGCTTTCCTCAGGGGCGGGAGGGACTAATTAATGAGCAGTTCTTC. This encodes CASSFPQGREGLINEQFF.

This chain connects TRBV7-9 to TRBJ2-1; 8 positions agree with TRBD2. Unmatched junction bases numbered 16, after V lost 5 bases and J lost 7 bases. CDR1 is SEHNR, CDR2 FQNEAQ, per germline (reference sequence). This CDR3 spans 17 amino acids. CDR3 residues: CASSPGPGLERWNEQFF. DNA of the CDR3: TGTGCCAGCAGCCCGGGGCCGGGACTAGAACGCTGGAATGAGCAGTTCTTC.

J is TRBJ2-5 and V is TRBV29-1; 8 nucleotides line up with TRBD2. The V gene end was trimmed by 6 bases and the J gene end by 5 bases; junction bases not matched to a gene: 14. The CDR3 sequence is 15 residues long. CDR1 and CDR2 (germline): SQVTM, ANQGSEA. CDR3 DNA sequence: TGCAGCGTGGAGCTCACGGGACTAGTTTTTGAGACCCAGTACTTC. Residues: CSVELTGLVFETQYF.

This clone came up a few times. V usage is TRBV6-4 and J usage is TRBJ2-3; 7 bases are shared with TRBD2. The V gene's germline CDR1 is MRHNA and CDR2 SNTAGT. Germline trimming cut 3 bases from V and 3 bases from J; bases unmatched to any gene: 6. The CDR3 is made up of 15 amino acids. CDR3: CASSEGGRGTDTQYF. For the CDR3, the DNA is TGTGCCAGCAGTGAAGGCGGGAGAGGTACAGATACGCAGTATTTT.

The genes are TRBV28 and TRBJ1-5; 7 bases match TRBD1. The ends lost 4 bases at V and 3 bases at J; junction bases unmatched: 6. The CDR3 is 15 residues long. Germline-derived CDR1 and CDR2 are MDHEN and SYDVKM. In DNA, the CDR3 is TGTGCCAGCAGTTCCAGGACAGGTTTCAATCAGCCCCAGCATTTT. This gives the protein CASSSRTGFNQPQHF.